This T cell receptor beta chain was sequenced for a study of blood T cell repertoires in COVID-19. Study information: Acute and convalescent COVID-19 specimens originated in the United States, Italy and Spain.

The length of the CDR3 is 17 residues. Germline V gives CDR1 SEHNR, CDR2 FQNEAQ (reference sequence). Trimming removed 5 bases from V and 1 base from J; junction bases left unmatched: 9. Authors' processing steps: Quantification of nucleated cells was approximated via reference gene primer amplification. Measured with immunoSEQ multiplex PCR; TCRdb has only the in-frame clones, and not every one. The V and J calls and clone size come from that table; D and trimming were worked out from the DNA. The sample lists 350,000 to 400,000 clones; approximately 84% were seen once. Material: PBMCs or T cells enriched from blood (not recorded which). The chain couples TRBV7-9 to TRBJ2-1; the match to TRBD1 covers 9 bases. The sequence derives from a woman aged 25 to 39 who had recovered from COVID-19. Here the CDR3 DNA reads TGTGCCAGCAGCGTCCCGGGACAGGGAATATCCTACAATGAGCAGTTCTTC. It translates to CASSVPGQGISYNEQFF.